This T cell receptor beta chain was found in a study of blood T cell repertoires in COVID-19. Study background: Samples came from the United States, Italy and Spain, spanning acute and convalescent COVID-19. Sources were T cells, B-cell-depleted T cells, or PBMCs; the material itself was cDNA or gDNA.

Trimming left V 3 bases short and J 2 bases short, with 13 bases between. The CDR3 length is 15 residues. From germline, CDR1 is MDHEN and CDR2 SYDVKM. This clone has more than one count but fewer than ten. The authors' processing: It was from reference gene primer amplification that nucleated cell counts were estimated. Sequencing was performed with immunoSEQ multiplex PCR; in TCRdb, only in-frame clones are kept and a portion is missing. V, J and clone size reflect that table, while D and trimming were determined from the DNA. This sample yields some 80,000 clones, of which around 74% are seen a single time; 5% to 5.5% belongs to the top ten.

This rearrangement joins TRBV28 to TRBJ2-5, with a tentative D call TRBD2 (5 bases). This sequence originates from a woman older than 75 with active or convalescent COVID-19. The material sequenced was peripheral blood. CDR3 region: CASSFVGVGQETQYF. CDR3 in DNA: TGTGCCAGCAGTTTTGTGGGAGTTGGACAAGAGACCCAGTACTTC.